The rows below give T cell receptor beta chains drawn from one sample of a study of metastatic and nonmetastatic thyroid tumors. MiXCR was used by TCRdb to re-call the PCR reads. The table has around 19,000 clones, about 33% seen once. Sequencing was carried out using tumor tissue. The receptor source for this set is a male donor with papillary thyroid cancer or a benign thyroid nodule (not recorded which). Some clones in this sample may be carry-over from other donors' samples. Both conserved end residues are part of each CDR3. The D gene is left open where the match is weak. Clone size, where shown, is once, few, many, or a class for clones that have expanded.

J,V,size,D,CDR3,DNA
TRBJ1-1,TRBV7-2,-,-,CASSRGQMNTEAFF,TGTGCCAGCAGCCGGGGGCAAATGAACACTGAAGCTTTCTTT
TRBJ2-1,TRBV2,-,TRBD2,CASGREKHNEQFF,TGTGCCAGCGGGCGGGAGAAGCATAATGAGCAGTTCTTC
TRBJ2-6,TRBV7-9,many,TRBD1,CASSPDRAGANVLTF,TGTGCCAGCAGCCCCGACAGGGCTGGGGCCAACGTCCTGACTTTC
TRBJ2-1,TRBV5-1,few,TRBD2,CASSKEGTSGGLNEQFF,TGCGCCAGCAGCAAAGAAGGGACTAGCGGGGGGTTGAATGAGCAGTTCTTC
TRBJ1-2,TRBV28,many,-,CASMFGGGYTF,TGTGCCAGCATGTTCGGGGGGGGCTACACCTTC
TRBJ2-1,TRBV6-1,-,TRBD2,CASSELAGGYNEQFF,TGTGCCAGCAGTGAACTAGCGGGAGGGTACAATGAGCAGTTCTTC
TRBJ2-7,TRBV28,few,-,CASRYRYEQYF,TGTGCCAGCAGGTACAGGTACGAGCAGTACTTC
TRBJ2-1,TRBV28,-,TRBD2,CASSGGTSGSSYNEQFF,TGTGCCAGCAGTGGGGGGACTAGCGGGAGCTCCTACAATGAGCAGTTCTTC
TRBJ2-5,TRBV7-9,-,TRBD2,CASSRNLGSGSEGTQYF,TGTGCCAGCAGCCGTAATCTGGGTAGCGGGAGTGAAGGGACCCAGTACTTC
TRBJ2-1,TRBV6-1,many,TRBD2,CASSELAGSHNEQFF,TGTGCCAGCAGTGAGCTAGCGGGAAGCCACAATGAGCAGTTCTTC
TRBJ2-7,TRBV20-1,-,-,CSAIGAGVVPSYEQYF,TGCAGTGCTATAGGGGCAGGGGTCGTACCATCCTACGAGCAGTACTTC
TRBJ1-6,TRBV4-1,many,-,CASSQGSGSYSPLHF,TGCGCCAGCAGCCAAGGGTCGGGAAGCTATTCACCCCTCCACTTT
TRBJ1-1,TRBV20-1,-,-,CSARTGVSNTEAFF,TGCAGTGCTAGAACTGGGGTATCGAACACTGAAGCTTTCTTT
TRBJ2-7,TRBV29-1,many,-,CSVRTGERYEQYF,TGCAGCGTTCGCACGGGAGAAAGGTACGAGCAGTACTTC